The entry that follows covers one T cell receptor (beta chain) sequence. The source of the sample is a study of CD8 T cells in Susac syndrome. Trimming took off 6 bases at V and 1 base at J, with 4 bases between the two ends. Germline V gives CDR1 SGHRS, CDR2 YFSETQ. The length of the CDR3 is 11 residues. Sequencing of TCR beta was carried out in blood CD8+ and CD4+ T cells. In the multiple sclerosis control group, patients were treatment-naive and had stable or active relapsing-remitting disease. Reverse transcription of roughly 0.5 to 1 ug RNA was carried out with random hexamers. By means of immunoSEQ multiplex PCR, TCR beta CDR3 spanning 54 Vbeta and 13 Jbeta underwent amplification. In TCRdb, the immunoSEQ multiplex PCR reads were re-called with MiXCR into one record per CDR3 protein. The table has 300,000 to 350,000 distinct CDR3 sequences, 90% to 95% seen once.

This TCR was sampled from a human donor with multiple sclerosis. V gene TRBV5-1 combines with J gene TRBJ1-1; D ambiguous. The sequenced material came from CD4+ T cells from PBMCs. The CDR3 region is CASNTNTEAFF. DNA of the CDR3: TGCGCCAGCAACACGAACACTGAAGCTTTCTTT.